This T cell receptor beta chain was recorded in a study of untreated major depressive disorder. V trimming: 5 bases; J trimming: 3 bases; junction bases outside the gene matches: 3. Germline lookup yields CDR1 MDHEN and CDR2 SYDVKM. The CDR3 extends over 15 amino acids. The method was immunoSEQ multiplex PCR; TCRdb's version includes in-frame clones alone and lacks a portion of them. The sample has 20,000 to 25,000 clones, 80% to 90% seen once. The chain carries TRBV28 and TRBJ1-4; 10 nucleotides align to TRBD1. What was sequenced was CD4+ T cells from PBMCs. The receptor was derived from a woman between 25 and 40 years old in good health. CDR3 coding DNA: TGTGCCAGCAGTCCGGGACAGGGGTCTAATGAAAAACTGTTTTTT. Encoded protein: CASSPGQGSNEKLFF.